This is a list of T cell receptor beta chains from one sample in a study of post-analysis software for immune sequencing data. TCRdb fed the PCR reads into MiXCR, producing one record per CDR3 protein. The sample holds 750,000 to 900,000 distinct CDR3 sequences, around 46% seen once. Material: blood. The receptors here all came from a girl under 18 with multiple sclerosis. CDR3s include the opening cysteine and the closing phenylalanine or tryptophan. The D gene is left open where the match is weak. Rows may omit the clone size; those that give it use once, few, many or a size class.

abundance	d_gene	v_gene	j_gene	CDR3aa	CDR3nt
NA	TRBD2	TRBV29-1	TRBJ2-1	CSVLGLAGNEQFF	TGCAGCGTTCTGGGACTAGCGGGCAATGAGCAGTTCTTC
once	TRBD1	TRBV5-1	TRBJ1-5	CASSLGTGDLWDQPQHF	TGCGCCAGCAGCCTCGGGACAGGGGATCTCTGGGATCAGCCCCAGCATTTT
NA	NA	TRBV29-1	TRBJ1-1	CSVMGIGIGVSEAFF	TGCAGCGTGATGGGAATTGGGATAGGGGTCTCTGAAGCTTTCTTT
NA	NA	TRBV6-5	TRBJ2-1	CASSRGAPKYNEQFF	TGTGCCAGCAGCCGGGGAGCGCCTAAATACAATGAGCAGTTCTTC
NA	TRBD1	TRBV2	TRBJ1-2	CASRGHPGGLSTF	TGTGCCAGCAGGGGGCACCCAGGGGGCCTGAGCACCTTC
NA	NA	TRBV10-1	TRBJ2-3	CASSAEGSAADTQYF	TGCGCCAGCAGTGCTGAGGGATCAGCGGCAGATACGCAGTATTTT
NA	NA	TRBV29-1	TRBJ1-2	CSVDKGGVSYTF	TGCAGCGTTGACAAAGGGGGGGTGAGCTACACCTTC
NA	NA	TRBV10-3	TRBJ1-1	CAITLSGALGTEAFF	TGTGCCATCACCTTATCTGGGGCGCTGGGGACTGAAGCTTTCTTT
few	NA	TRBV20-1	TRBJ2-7	CSARDPLQRTIAEQYF	TGCAGTGCTAGAGATCCTTTACAGAGGACCATCGCCGAGCAGTACTTC
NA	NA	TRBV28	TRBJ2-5	CASSFSSSGGETQYF	TGTGCCAGCAGTTTTAGCTCCTCTGGGGGAGAGACCCAGTACTTC
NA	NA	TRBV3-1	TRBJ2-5	CASSQWGGEETQYF	TGTGCCAGCAGCCAATGGGGCGGGGAAGAGACCCAGTACTTC
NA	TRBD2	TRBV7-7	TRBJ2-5	CASSVTIGGETQYF	TGTGCTAGCAGCGTTACCATCGGGGGGGAGACCCAGTACTTC
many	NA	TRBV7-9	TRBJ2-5	CASSLVGPETQYF	TGTGCCAGCAGCTTGGTAGGGCCAGAGACCCAGTACTTC
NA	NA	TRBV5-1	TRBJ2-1	CASSLLENNEQFF	TGCGCCAGCAGCTTGTTAGAAAACAATGAGCAGTTCTTC
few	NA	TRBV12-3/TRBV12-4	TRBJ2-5	CASSLRGSETQYF	TGTGCCAGCAGTTTGAGGGGTTCGGAGACCCAGTACTTC
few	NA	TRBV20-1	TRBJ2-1	CSARNRNNNEQFF	TGCAGTGCTAGAAACAGGAACAACAATGAGCAGTTCTTC
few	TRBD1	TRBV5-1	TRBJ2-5	CASSRDSDLEETQYF	TGCGCCAGTAGCCGGGACAGTGACTTAGAGGAGACCCAGTACTTC
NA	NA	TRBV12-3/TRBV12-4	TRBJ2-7	CASSLGLLGEQYF	TGTGCCAGCAGTTTAGGACTCCTTGGGGAGCAGTACTTC
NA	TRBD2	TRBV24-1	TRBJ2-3	CATGDYTDTQYF	TGTGCCACGGGGGACTACACAGATACGCAGTATTTT
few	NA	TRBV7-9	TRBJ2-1	CASIPGGHYNEQFF	TGTGCCAGCATCCCCGGGGGACATTACAATGAGCAGTTCTTC
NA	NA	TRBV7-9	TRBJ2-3	CASSLIDVTDTQYF	TGTGCCAGCAGCTTAATCGACGTCACAGATACGCAGTATTTT
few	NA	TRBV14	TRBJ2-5	CASSQEDSAQETQYF	TGTGCCAGCAGCCAAGAGGACTCAGCTCAAGAGACCCAGTACTTC
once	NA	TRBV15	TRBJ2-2	CATSRDETPNTGELFF	TGTGCCACCAGCAGAGATGAGACTCCGAACACCGGGGAGCTGTTTTTT
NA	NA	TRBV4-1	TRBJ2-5	CASSQGGSAQETQYF	TGCGCTAGCAGCCAAGGGGGGTCGGCCCAAGAGACCCAGTACTTC
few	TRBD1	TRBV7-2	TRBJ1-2	CASSLAGTGGAGYGYTF	TGTGCCAGCAGCTTAGCGGGAACAGGGGGAGCAGGCTATGGCTACACCTTC
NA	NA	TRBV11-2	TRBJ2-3	CASSPWPRRGSTDTQYF	TGTGCCAGCAGCCCGTGGCCCCGACGGGGGAGCACAGATACGCAGTATTTT
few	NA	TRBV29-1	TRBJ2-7	CSAQGPGSSYEQYF	TGCAGCGCCCAGGGCCCGGGGAGCTCCTACGAGCAGTACTTC
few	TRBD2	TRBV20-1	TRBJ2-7	CSASRTSGVPYEQYF	TGCAGTGCTAGCAGGACTAGCGGGGTCCCCTACGAGCAGTACTTC
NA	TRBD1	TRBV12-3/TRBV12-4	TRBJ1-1	CASKIDRVNTEAFF	TGTGCCAGCAAAATCGACAGGGTGAACACTGAAGCTTTCTTT
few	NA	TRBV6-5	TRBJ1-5	CASSYYEGNQPQHF	TGTGCCAGCAGTTACTACGAGGGCAATCAGCCCCAGCATTTT
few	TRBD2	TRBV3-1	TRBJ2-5	CASSQDPVLAGDETQYF	TGTGCCAGCAGCCAAGATCCGGTTCTAGCGGGAGACGAGACCCAGTACTTC
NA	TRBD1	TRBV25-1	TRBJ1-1	CASSELGQGDTEAFF	TGTGCCAGCAGTGAACTAGGACAGGGAGACACTGAAGCTTTCTTT
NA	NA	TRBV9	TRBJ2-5	CASSVTDGVSETQYF	TGTGCCAGCAGCGTAACGGACGGGGTATCGGAGACCCAGTACTTC
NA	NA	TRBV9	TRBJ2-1	CASSQAGEGGNEQFF	TGTGCCAGCAGTCAAGCGGGTGAGGGTGGGAATGAGCAGTTCTTC
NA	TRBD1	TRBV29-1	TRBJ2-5	CSVEGQGPGGTQYF	TGCAGCGTTGAGGGACAGGGGCCTGGGGGTACCCAGTACTTC